These 4 T cell receptor beta chains share one sample of origin, sequenced in a study of T cell repertoires in cytomegalovirus infection. These receptors have no known antigen. TCRdb re-analysed the reads in MiXCR, keeping a single row per CDR3 protein. The data contain about a million distinct CDR3 sequences, approximately 32% of them singletons. Sequencing used cultured CD8+ T cells from PBMCs, obtained from culture after CMV antigen stimulation. These TCRs come from a human donor in good health (CMV status not recorded). Some clones in this sample may be carry-over from other donors' samples.

This clonotype has just a few counts. The V call is TRBV12-3 or TRBV12-4, the J call TRBJ2-1; 11 bases map to TRBD2. This CDR3 has 16 residues. Unmatched junction bases numbered 7, after V lost 7 bases and J lost 2 bases. Here the CDR3 DNA reads TGTGCCAGCACCTGGGGACTAGCGGAAGCCTACAATGAGCAGTTCTTC. This codes for CASTWGLAEAYNEQFF.

The chain couples TRBV20-1 to TRBJ2-5; D is uncertain. The CDR3 spans 13 residues. Germline CDR1 and CDR2: DFQATT and SNEGSKA (reference sequence). The V end was cut by 3 bases, the J end by 3 bases, with 11 bases between. In nucleotides, the CDR3 is TGCAGTGCTAGTGGGGTGTGGGAAGAGACCCAGTACTTC. It encodes CSASGVWEETQYF.

The rearrangement links TRBV2 to TRBJ2-3; 15 bases are a match to TRBD2. J gave up 2 bases and V 6 bases, and 6 bases lay outside the gene matches. Germline V gives CDR1 SNHLY, CDR2 FYNNEI. CDR3 length: 17 amino acids. The CDR3 region has the DNA TGTGCCAGCAGGAGAGGACTAGCGGGGGGGCACACAGATACGCAGTATTTT. Translated, it gives CASRRGLAGGHTDTQYF.

At least ten counts were recorded for this clonotype. This chain joins TRBV27 and TRBJ2-1; 7 bases fit TRBD2. Germline V gene sequence: CDR1 MNHEY, CDR2 SMNVEV (reference sequence). The V and J ends lost 1 base and 2 bases, in that order; junction bases with no gene match: 8. The CDR3 has 17 residues. CDR3 residues: CASSLYPREAAYNEQFF. CDR3 bases: TGTGCCAGCAGTTTATACCCCCGGGAGGCAGCCTACAATGAGCAGTTCTTC.